These T cell receptor beta chains were read from a single sample in a study of T cells after yellow fever vaccination. TCRdb called the 5' RACE reads again in MiXCR, with one record for every CDR3 protein. The sample has roughly 120,000 distinct CDR3 sequences, about 7% seen once. This specimen consisted of CD4+ T cells sorted from PBMCs, obtained more than 8 days after the first yellow fever vaccination. All receptors come from a man aged 18 to 35 who received the YFV17D yellow fever vaccine. Both conserved end residues are part of each CDR3. Each record gives: V gene, clone size, J gene, D gene, CDR3 protein, CDR3 DNA. The D gene is left open where the match is weak. Only some rows state a clone size, as once, few, many or a class for expanded clones.

TRBV5-1	many	TRBJ1-2	TRBD1	CASSLDRGQGYGYTF	TGCGCCAGCAGCTTGGACAGGGGCCAGGGGTATGGCTACACCTTC
TRBV5-1	many	TRBJ2-2	-	CASSLEGRSYTGELFF	TGCGCCAGCAGCTTGGAGGGGCGGAGCTACACCGGGGAGCTGTTTTTT
TRBV14	many	TRBJ2-3	-	CASSQRTVLGTQYF	TGTGCCAGCAGCCAAAGGACGGTTTTAGGTACGCAGTATTTT
TRBV5-1	many	TRBJ2-1	-	CASGVLSSEGEQFF	TGCGCCAGCGGGGTTCTGAGTAGCGAGGGTGAGCAGTTCTTC
TRBV9	-	TRBJ2-3	-	CASNEGGWGTDTQYF	TGTGCCAGCAACGAGGGGGGGTGGGGCACAGATACGCAGTATTTT
TRBV5-1	few	TRBJ2-5	TRBD2	CASSPGGMEETQYF	TGCGCCAGCAGCCCGGGAGGGATGGAAGAGACCCAGTACTTC
TRBV20-1	many	TRBJ2-4	-	CSAKAGSTIQYF	TGCAGTGCTAAGGCGGGATCTACCATTCAGTACTTC
TRBV18	many	TRBJ2-4	-	CASSPDTRHGIQYF	TGTGCCAGCTCACCGGACACCCGACACGGCATTCAGTACTTC
TRBV4-2	-	TRBJ2-1	TRBD1	CASSLGQSSSNEQFF	TGTGCCAGCAGCCTGGGACAGAGCTCCTCCAATGAGCAGTTCTTC
TRBV5-1	many	TRBJ2-5	-	CASRTYGQTQETQYF	TGCGCCAGCAGGACTTACGGACAGACCCAAGAGACCCAGTACTTC
TRBV10-3	many	TRBJ2-5	-	CAISESVQGETQYF	TGTGCCATCAGTGAGTCGGTGCAGGGAGAGACCCAGTACTTC
TRBV12-3/TRBV12-4	many	TRBJ2-1	-	CASRPARNNEQFF	TGTGCCAGCAGGCCTGCAAGAAACAATGAGCAGTTCTTC
TRBV7-9	-	TRBJ2-5	-	CASSRPMRLQETQYF	TGTGCCAGCAGCCGCCCGATGAGACTCCAAGAGACCCAGTACTTC
TRBV5-6	many	TRBJ2-2	TRBD2	CASSFIGTTNTGELFF	TGTGCCAGCAGCTTTATCGGGACTACAAACACCGGGGAGCTGTTTTTT
TRBV2	many	TRBJ1-1	TRBD1	CASSRRQGLNTEAFF	TGTGCCAGCAGCCGTCGACAGGGGCTGAACACTGAAGCTTTCTTT
TRBV29-1	many	TRBJ1-2	TRBD1	CSIRTGNYGYTF	TGCAGCATTCGGACAGGGAACTATGGCTACACCTTC
TRBV20-1	many	TRBJ2-5	TRBD2	CSAQLGGGARETQYF	TGCAGTGCTCAATTGGGCGGGGGGGCCCGGGAGACCCAGTACTTC
TRBV6-5	many	TRBJ2-3	-	CASSPGRPSTDTQYF	TGTGCCAGCAGCCCGGGACGGCCTAGCACAGATACGCAGTATTTT
TRBV6-2/TRBV6-3	many	TRBJ2-1	TRBD2	CASSYTERGEQFF	TGTGCCAGCAGTTACACAGAGCGGGGTGAGCAGTTCTTC
TRBV5-1	many	TRBJ2-2	-	CASSWRVNTGELFF	TGCGCCAGCAGCTGGAGGGTTAACACCGGGGAGCTGTTTTTT
TRBV5-1	many	TRBJ2-3	TRBD1	CASSVGYPPGQGLDTQYF	TGCGCCAGCAGCGTGGGCTACCCACCTGGACAGGGTCTTGATACGCAGTATTTT
TRBV20-1	many	TRBJ1-6	-	CSAREDGRLSPLHF	TGCAGTGCTAGAGAGGACGGACGACTTTCACCCCTCCACTTT
TRBV29-1	few	TRBJ1-1	-	CSVGEGTTNTEAFF	TGCAGCGTTGGTGAGGGCACAACGAACACTGAAGCTTTCTTT
TRBV10-3	many	TRBJ1-3	-	CAISESRGARSGNTIYF	TGTGCCATCAGTGAGTCGAGGGGGGCGCGCAGTGGAAACACCATATATTTT
TRBV10-3	-	TRBJ2-5	TRBD2	CAISPGLAGALQETQYF	TGTGCCATCAGTCCGGGACTAGCGGGGGCCCTCCAAGAGACCCAGTACTTC
TRBV5-1	-	TRBJ2-5	-	CASSYSRGTQETQYF	TGCGCCAGCAGCTATAGCCGGGGCACTCAAGAGACCCAGTACTTC
TRBV11-3	-	TRBJ2-3	TRBD2	CASSKTSGVSTDTQYF	TGTGCCAGCAGCAAGACTAGCGGGGTGAGCACAGATACGCAGTATTTT
TRBV30	many	TRBJ1-2	-	CAWSKAGANYGYTF	TGTGCCTGGAGTAAGGCAGGAGCTAACTATGGCTACACCTTC
TRBV6-5	many	TRBJ2-7	TRBD2	CASSYSASGAYEQYF	TGTGCCAGCAGTTACTCTGCTAGCGGGGCCTACGAGCAGTACTTC
TRBV5-6	many	TRBJ2-4	TRBD2	CASSLGGGDSTNIQYF	TGTGCCAGCAGCTTGGGGGGGGGAGATTCGACGAACATTCAGTACTTC
TRBV7-2	many	TRBJ1-6	TRBD1	CASSLEGAPVSPLHF	TGTGCCAGCAGCTTAGAGGGGGCGCCAGTTTCACCCCTCCACTTT
TRBV6-8	many	TRBJ2-3	TRBD1	CASSYKCDRGLWDTQYF	TGTGCCAGCAGTTACAAGTGTGACAGGGGGCTTTGGGATACGCAGTATTTT
TRBV7-2	many	TRBJ1-6	-	CASSLVGAPLHF	TGTGCCAGCAGCTTAGTAGGGGCACCCCTCCACTTT
TRBV6-2/TRBV6-3	-	TRBJ1-5	-	CASSYVMDRTHHSNQPQHF	TGTGCCAGCAGTTACGTTATGGACAGAACTCACCATAGCAATCAGCCCCAGCATTTT
TRBV18	-	TRBJ1-1	TRBD1	CASSPQDRGTEAFF	TGTGCCAGCTCACCTCAAGACAGGGGCACTGAAGCTTTCTTT
TRBV5-1	many	TRBJ2-1	-	CASSQGMGYEQFF	TGCGCCAGCAGCCAAGGGATGGGGTATGAGCAGTTCTTC
TRBV3-1	many	TRBJ2-7	-	CASSQGVRGHEQYF	TGTGCCAGCAGCCAAGGAGTCAGGGGCCACGAGCAGTACTTC